This T cell receptor (beta chain) comes out of a study of identical twins. From germline, CDR1 is MDHEN and CDR2 SYDVKM. The CDR3 has 13 amino acids. V lost 6 bases and J lost 5, with 13 bases in between. Only healthy Caucasians were enrolled as donors. Findings and limits, study-wide: Where out-of-frame alpha sequences were twin-shared, they showed excess low generation probability. Modeled out-of-frame TCR alpha sharing in monozygotic twins fell below observed levels.

TCRdb recomputed calls from the 5' RACE reads with MiXCR, one row per CDR3 protein. The profile covers 450,000 or so distinct CDR3 sequences, with around 14% appearing a single time and around 0.57% taken by the ten largest. This clonotype was picked up a small number of times. What it binds is unknown. These same data were also listed under a study on yellow fever vaccine responses in identical twins.

The source of this sequence is a woman between 18 and 29 years old in good health. Sequencing was carried out using CD4+ T cells sorted from blood. The V call is TRBV28, the J call TRBJ2-5, with D perhaps matching TRBD2 (5 bases). CDR3 sequence (DNA): TGTGCCAGCAGCCCCGTCGGGGAGGAGACCCAGTACTTC. This codes for CASSPVGEETQYF.